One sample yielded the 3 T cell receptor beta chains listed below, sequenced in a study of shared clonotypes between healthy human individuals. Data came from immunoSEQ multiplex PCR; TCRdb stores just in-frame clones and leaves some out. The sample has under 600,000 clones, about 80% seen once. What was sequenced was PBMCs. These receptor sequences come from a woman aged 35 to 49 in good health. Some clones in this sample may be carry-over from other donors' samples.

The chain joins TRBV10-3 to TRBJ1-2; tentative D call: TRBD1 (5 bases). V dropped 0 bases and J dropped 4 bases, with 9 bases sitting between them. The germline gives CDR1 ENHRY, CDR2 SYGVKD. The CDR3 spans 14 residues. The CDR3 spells CAISESTERYGYTF. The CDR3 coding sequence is TGTGCCATCAGTGAGTCGACAGAACGCTATGGCTACACCTTC.

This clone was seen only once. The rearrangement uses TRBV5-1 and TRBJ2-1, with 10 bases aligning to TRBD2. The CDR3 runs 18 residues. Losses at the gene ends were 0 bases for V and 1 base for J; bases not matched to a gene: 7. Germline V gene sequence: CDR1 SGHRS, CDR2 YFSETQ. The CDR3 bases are TGCGCCAGCAGCTTGGCGTCTAGCGGGAGTGGGTCCTACAATGAGCAGTTCTTC. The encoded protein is CASSLASSGSGSYNEQFF.

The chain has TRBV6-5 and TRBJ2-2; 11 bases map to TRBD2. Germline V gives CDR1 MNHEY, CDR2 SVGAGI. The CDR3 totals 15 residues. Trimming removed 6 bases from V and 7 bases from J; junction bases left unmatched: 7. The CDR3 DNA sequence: TGTGCCAGCAGCCCCGGGACTAGCGGTCACGGGGAGCTGTTTTTT. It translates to CASSPGTSGHGELFF.